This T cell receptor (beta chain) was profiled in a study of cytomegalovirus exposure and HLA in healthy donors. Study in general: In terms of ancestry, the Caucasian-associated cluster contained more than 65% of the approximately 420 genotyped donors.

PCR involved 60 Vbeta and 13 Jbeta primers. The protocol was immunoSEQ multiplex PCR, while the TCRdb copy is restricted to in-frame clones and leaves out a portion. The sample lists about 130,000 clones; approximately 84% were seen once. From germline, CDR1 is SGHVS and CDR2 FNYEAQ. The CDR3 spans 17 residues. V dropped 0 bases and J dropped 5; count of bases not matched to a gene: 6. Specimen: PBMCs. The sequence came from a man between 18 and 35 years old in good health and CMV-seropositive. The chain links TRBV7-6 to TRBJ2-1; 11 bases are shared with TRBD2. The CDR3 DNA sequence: TGTGCCAGCAGCTTAGCGTACGGGACTAGCGGCGACAATGAGCAGTTCTTC. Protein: CASSLAYGTSGDNEQFF. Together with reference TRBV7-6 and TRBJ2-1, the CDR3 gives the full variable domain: GAGVSQSPRYKVTKRGQDVALRCDPISGHVSLYWYRQALGQGPEFLTYFNYEAQQDKSGLPNDRFSAERPEGSISTLTIQRTEQRDSAMYRCASSLAYGTSGDNEQFFGPGTRLTVL.